Below, 11 T cell receptor beta chains from the same sample are listed, as sequenced in a study of stem cell transplantation in POMP-related autoinflammatory disease. Study conclusions and caveats: PRAID patients trended toward lower TRB diversity and higher clonality in all analyzed T-cell subsets. Fewer unique TRB V-J gene pairings were identified in patients with PRAID.

These TCRs' antigens remain unknown. Measured with immunoSEQ multiplex PCR; TCRdb has only the in-frame clones, and not every one. The table records approximately 11,000 clones, around nine tenths of them present only once. The input for sequencing was CD8+ T cells from PBMCs, taken before stem cell transplantation. The source is a human donor with POMP-related autoinflammation and immune dysregulation (PRAID).

The gene calls are TRBV7-9 and TRBJ2-7; 7 positions match TRBD1. The CDR3 totals 14 residues. V lost 5 bases to trimming and J lost 0 bases; unmatched junction nucleotides: 4. The V gene's germline CDR1 is SEHNR and CDR2 FQNEAQ (reference sequence). The CDR3 loop is CASSETGSSYEQYF. The DNA for the CDR3 is TGTGCCAGCAGCGAGACAGGGAGCTCCTACGAGCAGTACTTC.

The chain uses TRBV21-1 and TRBJ1-6. TRBV21-1 is flagged as a pseudogene. The CDR3 extends over 16 amino acids. In DNA, the CDR3 is TGTGCCAGCAGCAAAGCCGGGAGGGAGGTTAATTCACCCCTCCACTTT. Its protein product is CASSKAGREVNSPLHF.

V usage is TRBV4-1 and J usage is TRBJ2-7; D uncertain. V gave up 2 bases and J gave up 0 bases, with 11 bases separating them. This CDR3 has 15 residues. CDR1 is MGHRA and CDR2 is YSYEKL in the germline V gene. For the CDR3, the DNA is TGCGCCAGCAGCCAAACGGTTCTAAGCTCCTACGAGCAGTACTTC. As protein: CASSQTVLSSYEQYF.

The CDR3 loop is CASSPTGGGLDQPQHF. CDR3 nucleotides: TGTGCCAGCAGTCCTACAGGGGGGGGGCTCGATCAGCCCCAGCATTTT. The J gene is TRBJ1-5, the V gene TRBV27, with 8 nucleotides matching TRBD1. Per germline, CDR1 MNHEY and CDR2 SMNVEV (reference sequence). V lost 5 bases and J lost 5; bases outside the gene matches: 11. The CDR3 spans 16 residues.

The chain carries TRBV4-1 and TRBJ1-1, with D unresolved. Germline CDR1 and CDR2: MGHRA and YSYEKL. The V gene lost 1 base and the J gene lost 3 bases, with 9 bases spanning the gap. This CDR3 region has 14 residues. CDR3 sequence: CASSQGPLHTEAFF. CDR3 sequence (DNA): TGCGCCAGCAGCCAAGGGCCGCTGCACACTGAAGCTTTCTTT.

This chain links TRBV4-1 with TRBJ1-2, with D possibly TRBD1 on 6 matching bases. V was shortened by 1 base and J by 1 base, with 7 bases between the two germline ends. CDR1 and CDR2 from the germline V gene are MGHRA and YSYEKL. There are 14 residues in the CDR3. In nucleotides, the CDR3 is TGCGCCAGCAGCCAAGGGGGGCATAACTATGGCTACACCTTC. This codes for CASSQGGHNYGYTF.

The CDR3 DNA reads as TGTGCCAGCAGTCCCTTGGGGAACGAGCAGTACTTC. Translating gives CASSPLGNEQYF. V usage is TRBV27 and J usage is TRBJ2-7, with D uncertain. CDR1 and CDR2 from the germline V gene are MNHEY and SMNVEV (reference sequence). Between the trimmed V and J ends, which lost 5 bases and 5 bases, there was a span of 10 bases. The CDR3 has 12 amino acids.

This rearrangement joins TRBV7-2 to TRBJ2-5, with 7 bases lining up with TRBD1. The ends lost 3 bases at V and 10 bases at J; junction bases unmatched: 8. The length of the CDR3 is 13 residues. Germline values: CDR1 SGHTA, CDR2 FQGNSA. CDR3 region: CASSLAGPGGQYF. DNA of the CDR3: TGTGCCAGCAGCTTGGCGGGCCCAGGGGGCCAGTACTTC.

The chain recombines TRBV5-8 with TRBJ1-1; D is perhaps TRBD1 (5 bases). The V gene lost 1 base and the J gene lost 1 base, with 8 bases spanning the gap. CDR1 is SGHTS and CDR2 is YDEGEE in the germline V gene. The CDR3 is 14 amino acids. This CDR3 is CASSLSGGNTEAFF. In DNA, the CDR3 is TGTGCCAGCAGCTTGTCGGGGGGGAACACTGAAGCTTTCTTT.

The CDR3 region has the DNA TGTGCCAGCAGCGTAGGAGGGGGCCCTCGGGAAAAACTGTTTTTT. Amino acids: CASSVGGGPREKLFF. The J gene is TRBJ1-4, the V gene TRBV9, with 7 bases that match TRBD1. The CDR3 contains 15 residues. V lost 0 bases, J lost 8 bases, and 7 bases stayed unmatched. Germline V CDR1 and CDR2: SGDLS, YYNGEE.

J is TRBJ1-2 and V is TRBV2; D possibly corresponds to TRBD1 (5 bases). The CDR3 covers 16 residues. CDR1 SNHLY and CDR2 FYNNEI come from the germline V gene. Between the trimmed V and J ends, which lost 7 bases and 2 bases, there was a span of 20 bases. The CDR3 region is CASNTPGGKGNYGYTF. The DNA for the CDR3 is TGTGCCAGCAATACCCCCGGGGGGAAGGGAAACTATGGCTACACCTTC.